The clone carrying this T cell receptor beta chain was picked up a small number of times. The antigen remains undetermined. The V and J ends lost 1 base and 6 bases respectively, with 4 bases between them. CDR3 length: 12 amino acids. Germline assignment: CDR1 KGHDR and CDR2 SFDVKD. These data are taken from a study of T-cell memory formation after mild COVID-19. Constant-segment primers served in 5'RACE that generated TCR alpha and TCR beta cDNA libraries bearing sample barcodes and UMIs. Via MiXCR, TCRdb re-called the 5' RACE reads, giving one row per CDR3 protein. Of around 130,000 distinct CDR3 sequences listed, 14% to 15% are singletons. Study-wide results and caveats: Clones shrinking between day 15 and 85 showed a balanced CD4/CD8 split, and those that grew later tilted toward CD4+.

The V and J genes are TRBV24-1 and TRBJ2-3; D ambiguous. The clonotype originates from an adult woman who had mild COVID-19 (a few samples of this study predate the infection). Cell type and time point are not known. The sequenced sample consisted of PBMCs or a T cell subset sorted from them (not recorded which). The CDR3 nucleotides are TGTGCCACCAGTGATTTTGAGGATACGCAGTATTTT. It yields the protein CATSDFEDTQYF.